Sequencing of this TCR beta chain was carried out in a study of T cell clones after liver transplantation. Overall study: Liver transplant recipients had immunosuppression withdrawal attempted within 2 years.

Study-level points and caveats: Conclusions were preliminary, with small, heterogeneous patient groups. In two subjects, few donor cells limited the measurable donor-reactive repertoire.

In regard to this clone: Antigen specificity is unknown.

Here immunoSEQ multiplex PCR was the method, and the copy in TCRdb shows in-frame clones only, minus some. The sample shows roughly 10,000 clones, almost 80% of them seen only once. Thawed unstimulated PBMCs were FACS-sorted by CD3, CD4 and CD8 into two populations. Germline V gene lookup returns CDR1 SEHNR and CDR2 FQNEAQ (reference sequence). The CDR3 runs to 15 residues. V was trimmed by 3 bases and J by 2 bases, leaving 14 bases between them. The receptor comes from a human patient who received a liver transplant. Some T cells may have originated in the graft donor. The specimen was CD8+ T cells from blood, collected at the 22-month timepoint. The rearrangement joins TRBV7-9 to TRBJ2-7, with D perhaps matching TRBD2 (7 bases). In DNA form, the CDR3 reads TGTGCCAGCAGCTTCCGGGAGGCAGGGGCCTACGAGCAGTACTTC. It translates to CASSFREAGAYEQYF.